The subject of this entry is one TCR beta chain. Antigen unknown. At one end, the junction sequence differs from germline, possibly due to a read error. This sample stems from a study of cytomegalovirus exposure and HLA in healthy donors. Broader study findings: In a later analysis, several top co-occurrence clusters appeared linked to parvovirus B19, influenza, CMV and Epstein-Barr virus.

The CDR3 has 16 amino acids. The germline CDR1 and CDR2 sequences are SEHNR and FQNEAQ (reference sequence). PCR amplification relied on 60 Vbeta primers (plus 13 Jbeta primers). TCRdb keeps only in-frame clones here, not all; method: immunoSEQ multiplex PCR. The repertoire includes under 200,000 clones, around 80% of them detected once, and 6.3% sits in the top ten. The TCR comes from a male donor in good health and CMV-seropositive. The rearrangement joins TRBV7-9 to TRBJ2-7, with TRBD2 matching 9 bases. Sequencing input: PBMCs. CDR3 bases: TGTTCCAGCAGCGGAGGGCTAGCGGGGTACTCCTACGAGCAGTACTTC. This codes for CSSSGGLAGYSYEQYF.